The 21 T cell receptor beta chains presented below share a single source sample, sequenced in a study of CD8+ T cells in alopecia areata. cDNA prepared by RNA extraction and subsequent reverse transcription served as the template for sequencing. The repertoire was sequenced with immunoSEQ multiplex PCR; TCRdb's copy has only in-frame clones and lacks some. The sample records around 200,000 clones, around half being singletons. As to treatment: oral pan-JAK inhibitor, 5-10 mg twice daily. The sequencing here drew on CD8+ T cells sorted from blood, taken at week 24, from a patient treated with tofacitinib. These TCRs come from a human donor with alopecia areata.

The V and J genes are TRBV15 and TRBJ2-7, with D possibly matching TRBD1 (6 bases). The length of the CDR3 is 12 residues. From germline, CDR1 is LNHNV and CDR2 YYDKDF (reference sequence). V was clipped by 9 bases and J by 0 bases, with 9 bases between them. CDR3 bases: TGTGCCACTGGACAGCACTCCTACGAGCAGTACTTC. Encoded protein: CATGQHSYEQYF. Together with reference TRBV15 and TRBJ2-7, the CDR3 gives the full variable domain: DAMVIQNPRYQVTQFGKPVTLSCSQTLNHNVMYWYQQKSSQAPKLLFHYYDKDFNNEADTPDNFQSRRPNTSFCFLDIRSPGLGDTAMYLCATGQHSYEQYFGPGTRLTVT.

This chain connects TRBV5-5 to TRBJ2-1, with D perhaps TRBD1 (6 bases). Germline-derived CDR1 and CDR2 are SGHKS and YYEKEE (reference sequence). V gave up 2 bases and J gave up 3 bases, with 15 bases separating them. The CDR3 is made up of 16 amino acids. DNA of the CDR3: TGTGCCAGCAGCTTAAGGGGGACACAAGACTACAATGAGCAGTTCTTC. Protein product: CASSLRGTQDYNEQFF.

The chain is built from TRBV30 and TRBJ2-3; the D call may be TRBD1 or TRBD2 (6 bases each). From germline, CDR1 is GTSNPN and CDR2 SVGIG (reference sequence). The length of the CDR3 is 14 residues. Trimming cost V 4 bases and J 3 bases, with 14 bases left between them. The CDR3 sequence is CAWNRGGPTDTQYF. The CDR3 coding sequence is TGTGCCTGGAATAGAGGGGGGCCGACAGATACGCAGTATTTT.

The gene calls are TRBV7-9 and TRBJ2-7; D remains unclear. The V and J ends lost 5 bases and 6 bases respectively, with 11 bases between them. The CDR3 has 12 residues. Germline CDR1 is SEHNR and CDR2 is FQNEAQ (reference sequence). This CDR3 reads CASSEMSGEQYF. CDR3 coding DNA: TGTGCCAGCAGCGAGATGAGTGGCGAGCAGTACTTC.

Only a few counts were recorded for this clone. The genes are TRBV14 and TRBJ1-6, with no clear D. The CDR3 covers 13 residues. V lost 2 bases to trimming and J lost 14 bases, with 13 bases between them. Germline-derived CDR1 and CDR2 are SGHDN and FVKESK. CDR3 residues: CASSQHSRVTLHF. The CDR3 DNA follows: TGTGCCAGCAGCCAACACTCCCGGGTCACCCTCCACTTT.

This rearrangement joins TRBV5-1 to TRBJ2-7, with 8 positions matching TRBD2. V trimming: 2 bases; J trimming: 0 bases; junction bases outside the gene matches: 19. Germline CDR1 SGHRS, CDR2 YFSETQ. The CDR3 runs to 20 residues. CDR3 amino acids: CASSLTNPHFSGEFSYEQYF. The CDR3 nucleotides read TGCGCCAGCAGCTTAACAAACCCACATTTTAGCGGGGAGTTCTCCTACGAGCAGTACTTC.

Concerning this clone: Within the sample, other DNA sequences also encode this same CDR3. V and J are TRBV10-3 and TRBJ1-2; D is undetermined. The CDR3 is made up of 14 amino acids. The germline V gene encodes CDR1 ENHRY and CDR2 SYGVKD. V was trimmed by 2 bases and J by 0 bases, leaving 7 bases between them. The CDR3 here is CAISEETANYGYTF. CDR3 nucleotide sequence: TGTGCCATCAGTGAGGAAACAGCTAACTATGGCTACACCTTC.

The chain couples TRBV7-9 to TRBJ2-3, with TRBD2 matching over 9 bases. J gave up 2 bases and V 10 bases, and 13 bases lay outside the gene matches. The CDR3 spans 16 residues. The V gene's germline CDR1 is SEHNR and CDR2 FQNEAQ (reference sequence). The CDR3 reads CATLALTSGYTDTQYF. CDR3 bases: TGTGCCACCTTGGCCTTGACTAGCGGCTACACAGATACGCAGTATTTT. The full variable domain, rest sourced from reference TRBV7-9 and TRBJ2-3, is DTGVSQNPRHKITKRGQNVTFRCDPISEHNRLYWYRQTLGQGPEFLTYFQNEAQLEKSRLLSDRFSAERPKGSFSTLEIQRTEQGDSAMYLCATLALTSGYTDTQYFGPGTRLTVL.

This clone has a handful of counts. The chain combines TRBV27 with TRBJ1-4; weak D call: TRBD1 (6 bases). The CDR3 runs 15 residues. Trimming took off 0 bases at V and 8 bases at J, with 13 bases between the two ends. Germline CDR1 MNHEY, CDR2 SMNVEV (reference sequence). CDR3 sequence reads: CASSLSRGTPEKLFF. In DNA, the CDR3 is TGTGCCAGCAGTTTATCCAGGGGTACGCCCGAAAAACTGTTTTTT.

The chain is built from TRBV27 and TRBJ1-5; a weak D match, TRBD1 (6 bases). Germline lookup yields CDR1 MNHEY and CDR2 SMNVEV (reference sequence). The CDR3 is made up of 14 amino acids. Trimming left V 6 bases short and J 4 bases short, with 13 bases between. In nucleotides, the CDR3 is TGTGCCAGCAGCCTGCAACAGGGTAATCAGCCCCAGCATTTT. Its protein is CASSLQQGNQPQHF.

The genes are TRBV7-9 and TRBJ2-1, with 7 bases identical to TRBD2. Germline trimming cut 5 bases from V and 3 bases from J; bases unmatched to any gene: 7. The CDR3 totals 15 residues. CDR1 SEHNR and CDR2 FQNEAQ come from the germline V gene (reference sequence). Here the CDR3 reads CASSPIAGDYNEQFF. The CDR3 DNA is TGTGCCAGCAGCCCTATTGCGGGGGACTACAATGAGCAGTTCTTC.

The genes are TRBV30 and TRBJ2-7; D is uncertain. V lost 6 bases to trimming and J lost 3 bases, with 9 bases between them. There are 11 residues in the CDR3. Per the germline V gene, CDR1 is GTSNPN and CDR2 is SVGIG (reference sequence). The CDR3 is CACLNNYEQYF. Here the CDR3 DNA reads TGTGCCTGTCTGAACAACTACGAGCAGTACTTC.

This chain joins TRBV11-2 and TRBJ2-1; no reliable D call. In germline, CDR1 is SGHAT, CDR2 FQNNGV. The CDR3 runs 12 residues. V was shortened by 1 base and J by 8 bases, with 6 bases between the two germline ends. DNA for the CDR3: TGTGCCAGCAGCTTAGTTTTCGATGAGCAGTTCTTC. This codes for CASSLVFDEQFF.

The rearrangement uses TRBV7-8 and TRBJ2-7, with D unclear. This CDR3 has 12 amino acids. Germline CDR1 SGHVS, CDR2 FQNEAQ. Trimming pared 5 bases from V and 5 bases from J, leaving 10 bases between. The chain's CDR3 is CASSPRPDEQYF. Written as DNA, the CDR3 is TGTGCCAGCAGCCCGCGCCCCGACGAGCAGTACTTC.

The CDR3 region is CSVTDRIYGYTF. Here the CDR3 DNA reads TGCAGCGTGACCGACAGGATCTATGGCTACACCTTC. This rearrangement joins TRBV29-1 to TRBJ1-2, with TRBD1 as a possible D gene (6 bases). There are 12 residues in the CDR3. V shed 6 bases and J shed 4 bases, with 12 bases lying between them. Germline CDR1 reads SQVTM; CDR2 reads ANQGSEA.

This chain links TRBV5-6 with TRBJ1-2; possibly TRBD1 for D (6 bases). This CDR3 is 14 amino acids long. V was pared by 3 bases and J by 6 bases, with 15 bases between. CDR1 and CDR2 from the germline V gene are SGHDT and YYEEEE. In DNA, the CDR3 is TGTGCCAGCAGCTCTGGAACGGACAGACATGGCTACACCTTC. Translated: CASSSGTDRHGYTF. Supplemented by reference TRBV5-6 and TRBJ1-2, the full variable domain reads DAGVTQSPTHLIKTRGQQVTLRCSPKSGHDTVSWYQQALGQGPQFIFQYYEEEERQRGNFPDRFSGHQFPNYSSELNVNALLLGDSALYLCASSSGTDRHGYTFGSGTRLTVV.

This clone has just one count. This sample includes further DNA sequences coding for the same CDR3. The chain couples TRBV27 to TRBJ1-5; D gene uncertain. The CDR3 runs 13 residues. V lost 0 bases and J lost 6, with 6 bases in between. Germline V gives CDR1 MNHEY, CDR2 SMNVEV (reference sequence). CDR3 sequence: CASSLSSAQPQHF. CDR3 in DNA: TGTGCCAGCAGTTTATCTAGTGCTCAGCCCCAGCATTTT.

The table lists this clone with a few counts. The rearrangement uses TRBV6-5 and TRBJ2-1; the D gene is possibly TRBD2 (5 bases). CDR1 and CDR2 (germline): MNHEY, SVGAGI. The V and J ends lost 0 bases and 7 bases respectively, with 10 bases between them. The CDR3 runs 14 residues. For the CDR3, the DNA is TGTGCCAGCAGTTACTCTAAATCGGGGAATGAGCAGTTCTTC. Encoded protein: CASSYSKSGNEQFF.

This clone was detected only once. In nucleotides, the CDR3 is TGCGCCAGCAGCCAAGATAGGGCACGACTTAATAGCAATCAGCCCCAGCATTTT. This sequence encodes CASSQDRARLNSNQPQHF. J is TRBJ1-5 and V is TRBV4-3; D gene unclear. The CDR3 has 18 amino acids. Trimming removed 0 bases at V and 0 bases at J, with 15 bases between. Looked up from germline, CDR1 is LGHNA and CDR2 is YSLEER.

CDR3 in amino acids: CASSFTTHGGQGADEQYF. The CDR3, as DNA: TGTGCCAGCAGCTTTACAACTCATGGGGGACAGGGGGCGGACGAGCAGTACTTC. The chain uses TRBV9 and TRBJ2-7; the match to TRBD1 covers 12 bases. With V trimmed by 4 bases and J by 5 bases, 16 bases remained unmatched. The CDR3 loop spans 18 amino acids. In germline, CDR1 is SGDLS, CDR2 YYNGEE.

There are a few counts of this clone. Other nucleotide sequences in the sample specify the same CDR3. V gene TRBV30 combines with J gene TRBJ2-7; no clear D. V shed 0 bases and J shed 3 bases, with 9 bases lying between them. The germline gives CDR1 GTSNPN, CDR2 SVGIG (reference sequence). The length of the CDR3 is 13 residues. CDR3 nucleotide sequence: TGTGCCTGGAGTGTAGGGCGTAACTACGAGCAGTACTTC. It codes for CAWSVGRNYEQYF.